This T cell receptor beta chain was sequenced for a study of shared clonotypes between healthy human individuals. Produced via immunoSEQ multiplex PCR; TCRdb's table is partial and in-frame only. The profile covers hundreds of thousands of clones, with approximately 96% appearing a single time and less than 0.12% taken by the ten largest. Germline V lookup: CDR1 SQVTM, CDR2 ANQGSEA. There are 14 residues in the CDR3. Unmatched junction bases numbered 10, after V lost 5 bases and J lost 7 bases. Only CD45RO-negative cells positively selected for CCR7 counted as naive CD8 cells, so terminally differentiated effector memory CD45RA+ cells were excluded.

The chain combines TRBV29-1 with TRBJ2-1; 8 bases agree with TRBD1. This clonotype originated in a woman in her 30s in good health. The sample was naive CD8+ T cells sorted from blood. CDR3 sequence: CSVSQGAFGNEQFF. In DNA, the CDR3 is TGCAGCGTTAGTCAGGGGGCTTTCGGGAATGAGCAGTTCTTC.